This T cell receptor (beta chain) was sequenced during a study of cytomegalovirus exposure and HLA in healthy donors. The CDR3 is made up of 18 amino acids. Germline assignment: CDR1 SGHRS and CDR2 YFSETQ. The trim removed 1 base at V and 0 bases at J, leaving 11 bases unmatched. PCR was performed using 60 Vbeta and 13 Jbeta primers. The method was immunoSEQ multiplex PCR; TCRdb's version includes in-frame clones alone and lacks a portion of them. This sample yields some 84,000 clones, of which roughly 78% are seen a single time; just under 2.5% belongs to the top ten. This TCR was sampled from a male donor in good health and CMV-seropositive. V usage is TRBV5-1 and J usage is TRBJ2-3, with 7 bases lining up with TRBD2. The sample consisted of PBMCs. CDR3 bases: TGCGCCAGCAGCTTGTTCGGCGGGAGCGACACTAGCACAGATACGCAGTATTTT. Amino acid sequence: CASSLFGGSDTSTDTQYF.